This T cell receptor (beta chain) was obtained from a study of blood T cell repertoires in COVID-19. Profiling relied on immunoSEQ multiplex PCR, and the TCRdb table lists in-frame clones only, not all of them. The table records approximately 150,000 clones, around four fifths of them present only once. Trimming removed 6 bases from V and 0 bases from J, with 17 bases in between. The CDR3 runs 16 residues. Germline V gene lookup returns CDR1 LNHNV and CDR2 YYDKDF (reference sequence). A Seattle source enrolled patients during active infection and followed them longitudinally. The sample consisted of peripheral blood. The receptor comes from a woman aged 80 or over with COVID-19, enrolled during active disease. The chain combines TRBV15 with TRBJ2-5; weak D call: TRBD2 (6 bases). The CDR3 is CATRSGAQRDQETQYF. CDR3 nucleotide sequence: TGTGCCACCAGGTCCGGCGCCCAGCGGGACCAAGAGACCCAGTACTTC.